The rows below give T cell receptor beta chains drawn from one sample of a study of T cell responses to AZD1222 COVID-19 vaccine. Sequencing used immunoSEQ multiplex PCR; TCRdb keeps in-frame clones, though not all of them. The sample includes 130,000 or so clones, 93% seen only once; the top ten take 5% to 7%. The input for sequencing was peripheral blood, taken on day 0 of AZD1222 vaccination. The source is an adult in good health. Each CDR3 is given with its conserved first and last residue.

V	J	CDR3
TRBV30	TRBJ1-1	CAWRQNTEAFF
TRBV6-5	TRBJ1-1	CASSPRINTEAFF
TRBV2	TRBJ1-4	CASGGGVREKLFF
TRBV14	TRBJ2-3	CASSPRLGVSRGTDTQYF
TRBV9	TRBJ2-3	CASSVVGGRITDTQYF
TRBV27	TRBJ1-2	CASSLSQGGDYGYTF
TRBV11-2	TRBJ2-1	CASSSVGSDNEQFF
TRBV9	TRBJ2-1	CASSVIVGLAVNEQFF
TRBV19	TRBJ1-1	CASTSYTGLTSTEAFF
TRBV20-1	TRBJ1-2	CSAQGGYTF
TRBV6-2/TRBV6-3	TRBJ1-5	CASSYSIRDAGASNQPQHF
TRBV11-2	TRBJ2-3	CASRDGGQDTQYF
TRBV7-6	TRBJ2-2	CASSPGGGGAAGELFF
TRBV7-2	TRBJ2-5	CASSPRGVPETQYF
TRBV25-1	TRBJ2-7	CASSFSGGNEQYF
TRBV9	TRBJ2-1	CASSVGRESREQFF
TRBV30	TRBJ2-2	CAGGKHRGRYTGELFF
TRBV19	TRBJ2-1	CATMRRDEQFF
TRBV28	TRBJ1-4	CASSSRTVTNEGKLFF
TRBV11-2	TRBJ2-2	CASSPVAGATGELFF
TRBV19	TRBJ2-1	CASSTKAGRGVDEQFF
TRBV27	TRBJ1-2	CASSPPYATGGYTF
TRBV19	TRBJ2-4	CASSLQGTGKNIQYF
TRBV6-1	TRBJ2-7	CASSERASYEQYF
TRBV6-2/TRBV6-3	TRBJ2-7	CASSPGLAGGQRVYEQYF
TRBV19	TRBJ1-3	CASLAVDTIYF
TRBV5-4	TRBJ2-4	CASSVQGGLGNIQYF
TRBV7-3	TRBJ2-1	CASSRDRDNEQFF
TRBV12-3/TRBV12-4	TRBJ1-2	CASRTGGDYGYTF
TRBV5-4	TRBJ2-2	CASSLTDTGELFF
TRBV7-8	TRBJ1-1	CASSPIRRNTEAFF
TRBV6-2/TRBV6-3	TRBJ2-7	CASSYLTGGAHYEQYF